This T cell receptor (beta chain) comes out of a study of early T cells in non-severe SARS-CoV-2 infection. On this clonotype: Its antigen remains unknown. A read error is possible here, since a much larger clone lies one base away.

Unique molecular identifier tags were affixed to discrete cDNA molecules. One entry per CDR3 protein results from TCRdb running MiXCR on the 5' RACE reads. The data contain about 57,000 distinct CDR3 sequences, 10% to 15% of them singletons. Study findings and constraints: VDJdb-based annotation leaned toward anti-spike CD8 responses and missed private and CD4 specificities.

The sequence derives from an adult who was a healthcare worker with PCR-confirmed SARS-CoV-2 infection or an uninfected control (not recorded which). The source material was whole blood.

The CDR3 reads CASSRVESYEQYF. Here the CDR3 DNA reads TGTGCCAGCAGCAGGGTGGAGTCCTACGAGCAGTACTTC. The V gene is TRBV6-6, the J gene TRBJ2-7; TRBD1 is a possible D gene (5 bases). The CDR3 contains 13 residues. CDR1 is MNHNY, CDR2 SVGAGI, per germline (reference sequence). Trimming removed 6 bases from V and 1 base from J, with 10 bases in between.